Here is one T cell receptor (beta chain) with its context. Antigen specificity is unknown. Other DNA sequences from this sample encode an identical CDR3 as well. The data belong to a study of cytomegalovirus exposure and HLA in healthy donors. V dropped 1 base and J dropped 2; count of bases not matched to a gene: 4. The CDR3 has 15 amino acids. Germline CDR1 LNHDA, CDR2 SQIVND (reference sequence). Primers: 60 Vbeta forward and 13 Jbeta reverse. Data came from immunoSEQ multiplex PCR; TCRdb stores just in-frame clones and leaves some out. The data hold roughly 160,000 clones, with roughly 80% observed a single time. Study results and limitations: The authors later found TCR association rates varying by HLA locus, with DRB1 most and HLA-C fewest. When the data were analyzed later, several of the most significant clusters appeared to be linked to common viral pathogens.

Specimen: PBMCs. The chain carries TRBV19 and TRBJ2-7; the match to TRBD1 covers 8 bases. The sequence was collected from a male donor in good health and CMV-seronegative. The DNA for the CDR3 is TGTGCCAGTAGTATAGGCGGACAGGGCGCCTACGAGCAGTACTTC. Translated, it gives CASSIGGQGAYEQYF.